The rows below give T cell receptor beta chains drawn from one sample of a study of T-cell memory formation after mild COVID-19. TCRdb ran MiXCR on the 5' RACE reads and lists one entry per CDR3 protein. In the table there are about 360,000 distinct CDR3 sequences, 13% to 15% of which are singletons. The sequenced material came from PBMCs or a T cell subset sorted from them (not recorded which). Receptor source: a man aged 18 to 35 who had mild COVID-19 (a few samples of this study predate the infection). Cell type and time point are not known. Both conserved end residues are trimmed from each CDR3. Each record gives: D gene, J gene, clone size, V gene, CDR3 protein. D genes are given only for firm matches. Rows give clone size only sometimes, using once, few, many, or a class for an expanded clone.

TRBD2	TRBJ2-1	few	TRBV11-2	ASSETSGGTYEQF
NA	TRBJ1-5	few	TRBV6-2/TRBV6-3	ASSTGRVQPQH
NA	TRBJ2-3	many	TRBV5-1	ASCHGDGTDTQY
NA	TRBJ2-5	few	TRBV6-6	ASSGPLQETQY
NA	TRBJ2-3	NA	TRBV7-3	ASSPELRTDTQY
NA	TRBJ1-2	many	TRBV4-1	ASSRTGAYGYT
NA	TRBJ1-2	few	TRBV20-1	SARDRLGWENYGYT
TRBD1	TRBJ2-3	few	TRBV20-1	SAPTGSSTDTQY
NA	TRBJ2-2	NA	TRBV29-1	SVERSRGTGELF
TRBD2	TRBJ2-6	NA	TRBV7-7	ASSLGTGGTGANVLT
NA	TRBJ2-1	many	TRBV5-1	ASSHRDEQF
NA	TRBJ2-1	NA	TRBV4-3	ASSQVEGRNEQF
TRBD1	TRBJ1-6	many	TRBV12-3/TRBV12-4	ASRTGTGVNSPLH
NA	TRBJ1-1	few	TRBV7-9	ASSFTPQEAF
NA	TRBJ2-1	NA	TRBV11-1	ASTLESSYNEQF
NA	TRBJ2-3	NA	TRBV4-2	ASSQEGHTTDTQY
NA	TRBJ2-7	few	TRBV13	ASSLGAGHEQY
NA	TRBJ2-3	few	TRBV6-1	ASSEAEASHDTQY
NA	TRBJ1-2	few	TRBV4-3	ASSPEQSGLNYGYT
TRBD2	TRBJ2-1	NA	TRBV12-3/TRBV12-4	ASSFTSADNEQF
NA	TRBJ2-1	few	TRBV7-9	ASSRVWGILHNEQF
NA	TRBJ1-1	few	TRBV7-3	ASSLYPMGATEAF
TRBD1	TRBJ1-2	NA	TRBV5-5	ASSLDVRTGPAYT
NA	TRBJ2-4	NA	TRBV29-1	SVEDRGVENIQY
NA	TRBJ1-2	NA	TRBV19	ASAPGTFGYT
NA	TRBJ1-6	few	TRBV9	ASSVQGRPLH
TRBD1	TRBJ2-7	many	TRBV4-3	ASSQSRTGGYEQY
TRBD1	TRBJ2-1	NA	TRBV7-9	ACRDRGNNEQF
NA	TRBJ2-5	many	TRBV20-1	SARDASLQETQY
NA	TRBJ1-4	NA	TRBV5-5	ASSLPGLLYPSTNEKLF
NA	TRBJ1-5	NA	TRBV4-1	ASSQVGGAEQPQH
NA	TRBJ1-2	many	TRBV7-2	ASSPGQNYGYT
NA	TRBJ1-1	NA	TRBV7-3	ASSQGGTKIEAF
NA	TRBJ1-5	few	TRBV15	ATSSPYQPQH
NA	TRBJ1-2	NA	TRBV9	ASSVGDSPGYT
TRBD1	TRBJ1-5	NA	TRBV7-9	ASSSTYRDRGHSNQPQH
NA	TRBJ2-7	many	TRBV9	ASSVEGQQAGYEQY
NA	TRBJ2-5	few	TRBV20-1	SGYQETQY
NA	TRBJ2-2	NA	TRBV12-3/TRBV12-4	ASSFMGRELF
NA	TRBJ1-2	few	TRBV12-3/TRBV12-4	ASSLGGGYGYT
TRBD2	TRBJ2-3	NA	TRBV5-1	ASSAGTSGGSTDTQY
NA	TRBJ2-2	NA	TRBV10-2	ASMGGAQGRGTGELF
NA	TRBJ2-2	NA	TRBV11-2	ASRYPGRKDTGELF
NA	TRBJ1-5	NA	TRBV5-6	ASSWGIRSNQPQH
NA	TRBJ1-1	few	TRBV30	AWSPIDRPNTEAF
NA	TRBJ1-1	many	TRBV9	ASSSYGTVADEAF
TRBD1	TRBJ1-2	NA	TRBV6-5	ASSYHRGNYGYT
NA	TRBJ2-4	NA	TRBV10-1	ASSECYIAKNIQY
NA	TRBJ1-1	NA	TRBV6-6	ASSYSSGGAPAEAF
NA	TRBJ1-1	NA	TRBV9	ASSAQPGGFDTEAF
NA	TRBJ1-4	few	TRBV12-3/TRBV12-4	ASSLGLLGAGEKLF